These T cell receptor beta chains were read from a single sample in a study of T cell repertoires in cytomegalovirus infection. No antigen has been assigned to these receptors. TCRdb processed the reads anew with MiXCR; each CDR3 protein has one entry. The sample includes 150,000 to 200,000 distinct CDR3 sequences, approximately 21% of them seen just once. Sequenced here: CD8+ T cells from cultured PBMCs, sampled from culture after CMV antigen stimulation. The receptors were gathered from a human donor in good health (CMV status not recorded). Some clones in this sample may be carry-over from other donors' samples. Each CDR3 is given with its conserved first and last residue. A D gene is named only where the DNA matches it firmly. Clone size appears in some rows only: once, few, many, or a class for an expanded clone.

>NA|NA|TRBJ2-4|TRBV20-1
TGCAGTGCTAGAGACCTAGCCAAAAACATTCAGTACTTC
CSARDLAKNIQYF
>NA|NA|TRBJ1-2|TRBV7-2
TGTGCCAGCAGCTACCCCCCGGGACGGAACTATGGCTACACCTTC
CASSYPPGRNYGYTF
>NA|NA|TRBJ1-1|TRBV7-2
TGTGCCAGCAGCTATCTTACAGAGAACACTGAAGCTTTCTTT
CASSYLTENTEAFF
>NA|TRBD2|TRBJ2-1|TRBV6-2/TRBV6-3
TGTGCCAGCAGTTACTCTACTAGCGGGGGGATCCCACTTAATGAGCAGTTCTTC
CASSYSTSGGIPLNEQFF
>NA|NA|TRBJ1-2|TRBV15
TGTGCCACCAGCACCTTTCCGGCGGGGATCTATGGCTACACCTTC
CATSTFPAGIYGYTF
>few|NA|TRBJ2-7|TRBV7-2
TGTGCCAGCAGCTTAGCCTTACGATCCTACGAGCAGTACTTC
CASSLALRSYEQYF
>few|NA|TRBJ2-7|TRBV7-9
TGTGCCAGCAGCTTGAAGGGCAGGGACTACGAGCAGTACTTC
CASSLKGRDYEQYF
>NA|NA|TRBJ1-2|TRBV7-8
TGTGCCAGCAGCGCCAGTACCGGGACTCACTATGGCTACACCTTC
CASSASTGTHYGYTF
>few|NA|TRBJ2-1|TRBV29-1
TGCAGCGTTGAAGGAAGACAGTATGAGCAGTTCTTC
CSVEGRQYEQFF
>few|NA|TRBJ1-5|TRBV12-3/TRBV12-4
TGTGCCAGCAGCCACACACAGAGCCCGGCTCAGCCCCAGCATTTT
CASSHTQSPAQPQHF
>few|TRBD1|TRBJ1-2|TRBV6-5
TGTGCCAGCAGTTACTCAGGGACAGCTAACTATGGCTACACCTTC
CASSYSGTANYGYTF
>once|TRBD1|TRBJ2-2|TRBV12-3/TRBV12-4
TGTGCCAGCAGTCCAAAAGACAGGGTCAGCACCGGGGAGCTGTTTTTT
CASSPKDRVSTGELFF
>NA|NA|TRBJ2-3|TRBV9
TGTGCCAGCAGCTACCCGTCGGGAGTCACAGATACGCAGTATTTT
CASSYPSGVTDTQYF
>NA|TRBD2|TRBJ2-7|TRBV4-3
TGCGCCAGCAGCCAAGGGTACCCCAGCGGGGGGCGCGAGCAGTACTTC
CASSQGYPSGGREQYF
>few|NA|TRBJ1-1|TRBV6-2/TRBV6-3
TGTGCCAGCAATACAGGGTGGAACACTGAAGCTTTCTTT
CASNTGWNTEAFF
>NA|NA|TRBJ2-3|TRBV7-9
TGTGCCAGCAGCTTAGCAAGTGACAGCAAAATAATCAGCACAGATACGCAGTATTTT
CASSLASDSKIISTDTQYF
>NA|NA|TRBJ1-1|TRBV2
TGTGCCAGCAGTGTTTGGGACGTTGAGGAAGCTTTCTTT
CASSVWDVEEAFF
>few|TRBD1|TRBJ2-6|TRBV7-2
TGTGCCAGCAGCCCTATCGGCGTGGGCAGGGGGCCAGGGGCCAACGTCCTGACTTTC
CASSPIGVGRGPGANVLTF
>NA|TRBD1|TRBJ2-5|TRBV24-1
TGTGCCACCAGTGAAAGGGACAGTCAAGAGACCCAGTACTTC
CATSERDSQETQYF